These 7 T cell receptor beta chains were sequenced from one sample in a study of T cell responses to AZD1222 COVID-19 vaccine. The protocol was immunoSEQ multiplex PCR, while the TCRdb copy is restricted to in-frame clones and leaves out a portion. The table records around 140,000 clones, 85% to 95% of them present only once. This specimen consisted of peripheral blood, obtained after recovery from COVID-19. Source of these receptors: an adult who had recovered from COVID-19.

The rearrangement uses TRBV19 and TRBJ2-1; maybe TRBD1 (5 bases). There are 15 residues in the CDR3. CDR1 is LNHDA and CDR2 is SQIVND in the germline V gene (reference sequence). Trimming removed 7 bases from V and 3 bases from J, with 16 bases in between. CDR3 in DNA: TGTGCCAGTACTCAGGGTTTTTCGGTCTACAATGAGCAGTTCTTC. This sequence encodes CASTQGFSVYNEQFF.

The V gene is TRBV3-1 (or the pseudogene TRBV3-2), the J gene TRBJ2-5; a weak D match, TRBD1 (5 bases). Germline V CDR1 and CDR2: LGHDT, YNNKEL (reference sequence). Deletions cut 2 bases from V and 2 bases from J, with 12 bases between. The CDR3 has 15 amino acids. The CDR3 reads CASSQLQGAQETQYF. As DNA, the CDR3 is TGTGCCAGCAGCCAACTCCAGGGTGCGCAAGAGACCCAGTACTTC.

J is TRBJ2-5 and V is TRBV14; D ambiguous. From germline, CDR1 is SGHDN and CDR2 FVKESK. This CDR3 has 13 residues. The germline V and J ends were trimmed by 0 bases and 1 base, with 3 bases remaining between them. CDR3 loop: CASSQDRQETQYF. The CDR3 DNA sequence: TGTGCCAGCAGCCAAGATCGCCAAGAGACCCAGTACTTC.

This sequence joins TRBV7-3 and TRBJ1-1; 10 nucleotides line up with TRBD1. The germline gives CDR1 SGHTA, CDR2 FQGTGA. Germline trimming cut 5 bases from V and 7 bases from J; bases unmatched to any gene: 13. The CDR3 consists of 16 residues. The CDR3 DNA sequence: TGTGCCAGCAGCCTGGGGGGACAGGGGTCGTCGGGTGAAGCTTTCTTT. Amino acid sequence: CASSLGGQGSSGEAFF.

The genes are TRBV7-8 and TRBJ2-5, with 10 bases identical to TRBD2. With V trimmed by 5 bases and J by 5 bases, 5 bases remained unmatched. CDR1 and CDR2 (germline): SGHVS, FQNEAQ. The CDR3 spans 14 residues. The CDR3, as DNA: TGTGCCAGCAGCACCGGGACTAGCGTGGAGACCCAGTACTTC. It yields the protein CASSTGTSVETQYF.

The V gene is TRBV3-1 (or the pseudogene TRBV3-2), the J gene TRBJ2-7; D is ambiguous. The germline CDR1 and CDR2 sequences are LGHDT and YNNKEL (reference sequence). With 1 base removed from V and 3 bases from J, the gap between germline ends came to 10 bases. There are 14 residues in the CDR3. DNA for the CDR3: TGTGCCAGCAGCCAAGTTTTGAGTATCTACGAGCAGTACTTC. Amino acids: CASSQVLSIYEQYF.

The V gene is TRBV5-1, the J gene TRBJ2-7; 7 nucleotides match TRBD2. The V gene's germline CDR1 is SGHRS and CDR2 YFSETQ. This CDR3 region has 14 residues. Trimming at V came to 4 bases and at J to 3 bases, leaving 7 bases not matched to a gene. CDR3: CASSPRDYYYEQYF. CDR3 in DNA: TGCGCCAGCAGCCCCCGGGACTATTACTACGAGCAGTACTTC.